These 5 T cell receptor beta chains were all obtained from the same sample, sequenced in a study of cytomegalovirus exposure and HLA in healthy donors. Researchers ran the PCR with 60 Vbeta and 13 Jbeta primers. The assay was immunoSEQ multiplex PCR, and TCRdb's table has in-frame clones only and misses some. Here the sample spans 200,000 to 250,000 clones, 70% to 80% being singletons. What was sequenced was PBMCs. Receptors originate from a male donor in good health and CMV-seronegative.

Worth noting for this clone: The sample contains more than one DNA sequence encoding this CDR3. The J gene is TRBJ1-2, the V gene TRBV9, with 9 bases matching TRBD1. The CDR3 length is 18 residues. J gave up 6 bases and V 0 bases, and 15 bases lay outside the gene matches. Looked up from germline, CDR1 is SGDLS and CDR2 is YYNGEE. The CDR3 spells CASSVEGSGTGIIDGYTF. The CDR3 DNA sequence: TGTGCCAGCAGCGTAGAGGGAAGCGGGACAGGGATAATCGATGGCTACACCTTC.

The J gene is TRBJ2-3, the V gene TRBV7-3; D is perhaps TRBD2 (6 bases). The CDR3 totals 16 residues. Germline CDR1 and CDR2: SGHTA and FQGTGA. V was trimmed by 2 bases and J by 2 bases, leaving 14 bases between them. The CDR3 region has the DNA TGTGCCAGCAGCTTATTGTCGGGAGTTTCCACAGATACGCAGTATTTT. Protein product: CASSLLSGVSTDTQYF.

J is TRBJ1-1 and V is TRBV11-2; 9 positions agree with TRBD1. The CDR3 is 14 residues long. With V trimmed by 5 bases and J by 5 bases, 6 bases remained unmatched. Germline CDR1 reads SGHAT; CDR2 reads FQNNGV. CDR3 loop: CASSTGQGGTEAFF. In DNA, the CDR3 is TGTGCCAGCAGCACGGGACAGGGCGGGACTGAAGCTTTCTTT.

V and J are TRBV2 and TRBJ2-7; 13 bases are shared with TRBD2. The germline gives CDR1 SNHLY, CDR2 FYNNEI. CDR3 length: 15 residues. The junction had 10 bases not matched to a gene; V was cut back by 7 bases and J by 7 bases. CDR3 amino acids: CASKDMGLAGTEQYF. In DNA form, the CDR3 reads TGTGCCAGCAAGGATATGGGACTAGCGGGAACGGAGCAGTACTTC. The full variable domain, rest sourced from reference TRBV2 and TRBJ2-7, is EPEVTQTPSHQVTQMGQEVILRCVPISNHLYFYWYRQILGQKVEFLVSFYNNEISEKSEIFDDQFSVERPDGSNFTLKIRSTKLEDSAMYFCASKDMGLAGTEQYFGPGTRLTVT.

The chain uses TRBV18 and TRBJ1-1; D is unclear. Germline assignment: CDR1 KGHSH and CDR2 LQKENI. V was pared by 6 bases and J by 1 base, with 18 bases between. CDR3 size: 16 residues. Here the CDR3 DNA reads TGTGCCAGCTCCCCTTTAGGGCGGGCGGGGAACACTGAAGCTTTCTTT. Translating it yields CASSPLGRAGNTEAFF.